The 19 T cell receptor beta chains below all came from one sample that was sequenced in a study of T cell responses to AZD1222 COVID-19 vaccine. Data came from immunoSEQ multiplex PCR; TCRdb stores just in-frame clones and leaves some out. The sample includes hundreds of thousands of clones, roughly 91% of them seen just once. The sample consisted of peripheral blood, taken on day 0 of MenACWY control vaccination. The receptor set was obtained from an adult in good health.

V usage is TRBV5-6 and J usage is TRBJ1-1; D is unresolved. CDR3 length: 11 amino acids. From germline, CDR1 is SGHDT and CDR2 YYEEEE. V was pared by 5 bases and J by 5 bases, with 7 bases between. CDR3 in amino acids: CASSGGTEAFF. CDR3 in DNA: TGTGCCAGCAGTGGAGGGACTGAAGCTTTCTTT.

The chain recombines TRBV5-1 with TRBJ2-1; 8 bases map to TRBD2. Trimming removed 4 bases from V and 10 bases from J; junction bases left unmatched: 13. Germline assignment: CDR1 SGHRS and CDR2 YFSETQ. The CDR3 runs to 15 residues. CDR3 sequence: CASSPRRGDLGEQFF. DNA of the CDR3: TGCGCCAGCAGCCCCCGGCGGGGGGACCTCGGAGAGCAGTTCTTC.

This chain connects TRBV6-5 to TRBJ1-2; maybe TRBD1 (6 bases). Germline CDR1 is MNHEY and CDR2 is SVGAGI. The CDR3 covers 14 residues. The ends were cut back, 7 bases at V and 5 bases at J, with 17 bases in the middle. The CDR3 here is CASTHDRGGYGYTF. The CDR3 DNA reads TGTGCCAGCACCCACGACAGAGGGGGATATGGCTACACCTTC.

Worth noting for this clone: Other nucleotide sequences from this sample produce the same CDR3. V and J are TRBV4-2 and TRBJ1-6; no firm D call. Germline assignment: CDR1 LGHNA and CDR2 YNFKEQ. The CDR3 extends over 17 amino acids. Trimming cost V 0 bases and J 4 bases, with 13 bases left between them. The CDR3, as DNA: TGTGCCAGCAGCCAAGACCCATCCCGGGATTATAATTCACCCCTCCACTTT. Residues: CASSQDPSRDYNSPLHF.

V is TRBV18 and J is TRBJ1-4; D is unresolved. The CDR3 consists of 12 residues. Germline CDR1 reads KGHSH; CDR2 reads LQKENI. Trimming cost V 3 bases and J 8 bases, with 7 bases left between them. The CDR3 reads CASSPVREKLFF. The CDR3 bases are TGTGCCAGCTCACCCGTCCGAGAAAAACTGTTTTTT.

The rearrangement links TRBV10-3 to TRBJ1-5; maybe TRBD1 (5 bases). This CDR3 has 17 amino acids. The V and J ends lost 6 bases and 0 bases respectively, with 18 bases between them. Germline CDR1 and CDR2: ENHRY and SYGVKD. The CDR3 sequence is CAISKTGGGYSNQPQHF. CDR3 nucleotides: TGTGCCATCAGCAAGACGGGGGGAGGGTATAGCAATCAGCCCCAGCATTTT.

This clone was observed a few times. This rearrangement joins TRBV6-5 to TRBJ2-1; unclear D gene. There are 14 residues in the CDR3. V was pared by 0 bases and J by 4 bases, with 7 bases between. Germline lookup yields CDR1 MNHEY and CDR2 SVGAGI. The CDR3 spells CASSYSISYNEQFF. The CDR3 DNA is TGTGCCAGCAGTTACTCGATCAGTTACAATGAGCAGTTCTTC.

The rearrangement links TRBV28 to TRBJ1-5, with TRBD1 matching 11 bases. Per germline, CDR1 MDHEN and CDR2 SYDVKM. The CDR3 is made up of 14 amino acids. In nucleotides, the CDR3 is TGTGCGGGTGGACAGGGGGCCCGACATCAGCCCCAGCATTTT. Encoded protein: CAGGQGARHQPQHF.

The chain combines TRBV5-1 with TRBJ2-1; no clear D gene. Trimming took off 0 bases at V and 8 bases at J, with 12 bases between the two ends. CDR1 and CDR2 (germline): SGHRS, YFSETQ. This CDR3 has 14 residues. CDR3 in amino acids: CASSLVSGMDEQFF. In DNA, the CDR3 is TGCGCCAGCAGCTTGGTTTCGGGTATGGATGAGCAGTTCTTC. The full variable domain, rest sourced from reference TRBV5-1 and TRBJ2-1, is KAGVTQTPRYLIKTRGQQVTLSCSPISGHRSVSWYQQTPGQGLQFLFEYFSETQRNKGNFPGRFSGRQFSNSRSEMNVSTLELGDSALYLCASSLVSGMDEQFFGPGTRLTVL.

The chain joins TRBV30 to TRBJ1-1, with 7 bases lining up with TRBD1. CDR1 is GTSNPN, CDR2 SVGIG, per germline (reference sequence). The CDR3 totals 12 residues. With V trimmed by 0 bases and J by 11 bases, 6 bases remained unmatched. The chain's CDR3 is CAWSVQGRGAFF. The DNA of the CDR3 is TGTGCCTGGAGTGTACAGGGGCGAGGGGCTTTCTTT.

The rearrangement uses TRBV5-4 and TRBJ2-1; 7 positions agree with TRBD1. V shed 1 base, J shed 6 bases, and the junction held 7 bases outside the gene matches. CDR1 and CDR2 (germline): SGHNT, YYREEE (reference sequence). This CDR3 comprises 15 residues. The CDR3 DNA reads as TGTGCCAGCAGCTTGAGGGGGCGGGTGGGCAATGAGCAGTTCTTC. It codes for CASSLRGRVGNEQFF.

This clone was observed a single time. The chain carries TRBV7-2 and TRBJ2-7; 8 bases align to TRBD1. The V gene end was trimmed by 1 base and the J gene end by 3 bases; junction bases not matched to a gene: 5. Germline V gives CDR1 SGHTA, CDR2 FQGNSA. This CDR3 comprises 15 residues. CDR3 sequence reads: CASSLGGTGHYEQYF. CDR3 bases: TGTGCCAGCAGCTTAGGGGGGACAGGTCACTACGAGCAGTACTTC. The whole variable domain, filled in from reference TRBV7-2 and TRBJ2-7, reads GAGVSQSPSNKVTEKGKDVELRCDPISGHTALYWYRQSLGQGLEFLIYFQGNSAPDKSGLPSDRFSAERTGGSVSTLTIQRTQQEDSAVYLCASSLGGTGHYEQYFGPGTRLTVT.

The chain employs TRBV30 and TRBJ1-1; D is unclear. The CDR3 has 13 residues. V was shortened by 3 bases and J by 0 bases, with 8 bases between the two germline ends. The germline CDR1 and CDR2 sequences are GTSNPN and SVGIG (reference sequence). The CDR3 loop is CAWRTDMNTEAFF. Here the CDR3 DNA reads TGTGCCTGGAGGACCGACATGAACACTGAAGCTTTCTTT. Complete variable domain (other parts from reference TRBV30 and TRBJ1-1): SQTIHQWPATLVQPVGSPLSLECTVEGTSNPNLYWYRQAAGRGLQLLFYSVGIGQISSEVPQNLSASRPQDRQFILSSKKLLLSDSGFYLCAWRTDMNTEAFFGQGTRLTVV.

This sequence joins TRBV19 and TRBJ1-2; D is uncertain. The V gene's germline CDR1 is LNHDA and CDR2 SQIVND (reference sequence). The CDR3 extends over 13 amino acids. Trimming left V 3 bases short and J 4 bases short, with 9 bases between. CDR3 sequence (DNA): TGTGCCAGTAGTATTGGCCTAATCTATGGCTACACCTTC. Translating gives CASSIGLIYGYTF.

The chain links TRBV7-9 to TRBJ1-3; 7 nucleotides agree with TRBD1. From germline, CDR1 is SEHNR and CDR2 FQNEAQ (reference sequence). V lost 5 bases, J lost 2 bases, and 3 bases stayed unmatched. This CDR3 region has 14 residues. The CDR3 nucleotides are TGTGCCAGCAGCATCACAGGGGCTGGAAACACCATATATTTT. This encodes CASSITGAGNTIYF.

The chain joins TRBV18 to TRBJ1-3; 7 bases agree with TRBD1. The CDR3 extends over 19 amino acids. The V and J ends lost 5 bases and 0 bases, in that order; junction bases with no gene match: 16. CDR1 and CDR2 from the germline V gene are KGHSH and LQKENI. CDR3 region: CASSFLSPNNRGSGNTIYF. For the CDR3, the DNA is TGTGCCAGCTCATTTCTCTCCCCCAACAACAGGGGCTCTGGAAACACCATATATTTT.

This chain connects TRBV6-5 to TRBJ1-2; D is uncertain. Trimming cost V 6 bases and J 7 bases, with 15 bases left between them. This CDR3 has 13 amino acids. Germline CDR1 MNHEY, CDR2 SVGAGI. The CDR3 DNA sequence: TGTGCCAGCAGGAAGGAAGGGTTTGGTGGCTACACCTTC. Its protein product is CASRKEGFGGYTF.

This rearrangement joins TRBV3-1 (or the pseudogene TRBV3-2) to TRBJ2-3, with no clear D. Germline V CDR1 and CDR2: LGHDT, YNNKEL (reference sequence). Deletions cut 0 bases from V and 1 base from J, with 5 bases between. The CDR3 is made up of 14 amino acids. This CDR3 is CASSQDWGTDTQYF. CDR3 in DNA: TGTGCCAGCAGCCAAGATTGGGGCACAGATACGCAGTATTTT.

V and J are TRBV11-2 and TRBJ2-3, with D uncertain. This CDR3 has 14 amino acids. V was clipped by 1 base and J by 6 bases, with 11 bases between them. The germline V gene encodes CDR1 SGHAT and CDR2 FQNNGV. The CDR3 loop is CASSLVGFRDTQYF. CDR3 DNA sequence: TGTGCCAGCAGCTTAGTGGGGTTCAGGGATACGCAGTATTTT.